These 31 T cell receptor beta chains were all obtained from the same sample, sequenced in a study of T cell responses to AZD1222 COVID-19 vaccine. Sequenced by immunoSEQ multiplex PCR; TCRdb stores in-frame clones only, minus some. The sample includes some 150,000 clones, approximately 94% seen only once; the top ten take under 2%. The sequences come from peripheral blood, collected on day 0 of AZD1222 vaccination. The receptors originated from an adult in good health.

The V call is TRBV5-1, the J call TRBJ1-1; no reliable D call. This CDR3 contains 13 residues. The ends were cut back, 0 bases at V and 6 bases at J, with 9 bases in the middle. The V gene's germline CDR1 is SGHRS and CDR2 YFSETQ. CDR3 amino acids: CASSLGVDSEAFF. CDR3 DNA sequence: TGCGCCAGCAGCTTGGGCGTCGACTCTGAAGCTTTCTTT. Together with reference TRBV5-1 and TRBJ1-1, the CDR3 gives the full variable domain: KAGVTQTPRYLIKTRGQQVTLSCSPISGHRSVSWYQQTPGQGLQFLFEYFSETQRNKGNFPGRFSGRQFSNSRSEMNVSTLELGDSALYLCASSLGVDSEAFFGQGTRLTVV.

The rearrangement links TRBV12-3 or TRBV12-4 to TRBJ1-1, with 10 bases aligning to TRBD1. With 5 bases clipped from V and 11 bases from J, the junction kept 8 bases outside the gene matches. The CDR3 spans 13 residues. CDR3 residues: CASSETGGLEAFF. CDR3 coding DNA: TGTGCCAGCAGTGAGACAGGGGGCTTGGAGGCTTTCTTT.

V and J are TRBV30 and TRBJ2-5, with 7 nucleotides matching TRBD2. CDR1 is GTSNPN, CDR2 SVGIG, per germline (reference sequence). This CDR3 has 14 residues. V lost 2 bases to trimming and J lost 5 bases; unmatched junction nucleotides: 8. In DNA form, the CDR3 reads TGTGCCTGGAGTCGGACTAGGGGTTGGGAGACCCAGTACTTC. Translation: CAWSRTRGWETQYF.

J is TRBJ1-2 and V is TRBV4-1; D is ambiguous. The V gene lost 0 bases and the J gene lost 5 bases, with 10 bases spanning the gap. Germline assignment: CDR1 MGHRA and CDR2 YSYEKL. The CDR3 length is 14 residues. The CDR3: CASSQDWTDYGYTF. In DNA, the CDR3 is TGCGCCAGCAGCCAAGATTGGACGGATTATGGCTACACCTTC.

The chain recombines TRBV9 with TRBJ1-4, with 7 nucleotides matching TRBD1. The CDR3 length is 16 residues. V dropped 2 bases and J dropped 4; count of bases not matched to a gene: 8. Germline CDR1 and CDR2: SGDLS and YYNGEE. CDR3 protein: CASSVLSGQYNEKLFF. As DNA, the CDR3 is TGTGCCAGCAGCGTCCTTTCGGGACAGTATAATGAAAAACTGTTTTTT.

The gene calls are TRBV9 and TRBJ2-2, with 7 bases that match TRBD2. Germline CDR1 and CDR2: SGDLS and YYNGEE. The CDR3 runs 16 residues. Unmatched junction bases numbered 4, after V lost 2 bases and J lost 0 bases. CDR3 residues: CASSVGGGANTGELFF. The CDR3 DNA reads TGTGCCAGCAGCGTGGGCGGGGGAGCGAACACCGGGGAGCTGTTTTTT.

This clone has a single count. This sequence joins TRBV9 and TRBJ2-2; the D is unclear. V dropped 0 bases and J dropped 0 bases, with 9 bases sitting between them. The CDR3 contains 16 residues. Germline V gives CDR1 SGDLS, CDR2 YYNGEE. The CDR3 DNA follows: TGTGCCAGCAGCGTAGACGACGGCGCGAACACCGGGGAGCTGTTTTTT. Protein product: CASSVDDGANTGELFF.

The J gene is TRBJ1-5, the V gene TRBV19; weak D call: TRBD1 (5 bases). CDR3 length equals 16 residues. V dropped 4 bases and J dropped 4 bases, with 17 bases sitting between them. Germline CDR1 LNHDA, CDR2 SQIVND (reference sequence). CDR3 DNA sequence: TGTGCCAGTAGTAGCCTTGGGGAGGGGTTGAATCAGCCCCAGCATTTT. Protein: CASSSLGEGLNQPQHF.

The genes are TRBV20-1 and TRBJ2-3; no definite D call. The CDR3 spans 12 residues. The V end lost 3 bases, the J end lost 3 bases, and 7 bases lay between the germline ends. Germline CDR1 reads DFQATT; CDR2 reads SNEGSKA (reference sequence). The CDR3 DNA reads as TGCAGTGCTAGTAGAGAAACAGATACGCAGTATTTT. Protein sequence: CSASRETDTQYF.

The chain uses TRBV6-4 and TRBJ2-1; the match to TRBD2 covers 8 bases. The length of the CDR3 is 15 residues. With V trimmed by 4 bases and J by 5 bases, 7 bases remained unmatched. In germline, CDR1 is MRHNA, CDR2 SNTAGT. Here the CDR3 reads CASSATTSGDNEQFF. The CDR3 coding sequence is TGTGCCAGCAGTGCAACCACTAGCGGTGACAATGAGCAGTTCTTC.

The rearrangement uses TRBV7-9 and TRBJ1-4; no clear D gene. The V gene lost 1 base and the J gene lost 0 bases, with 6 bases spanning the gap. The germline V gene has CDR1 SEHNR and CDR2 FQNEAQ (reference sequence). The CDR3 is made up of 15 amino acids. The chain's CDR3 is CASSLGQSTNEKLFF. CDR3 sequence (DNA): TGTGCCAGCAGCTTAGGTCAGTCAACTAATGAAAAACTGTTTTTT.

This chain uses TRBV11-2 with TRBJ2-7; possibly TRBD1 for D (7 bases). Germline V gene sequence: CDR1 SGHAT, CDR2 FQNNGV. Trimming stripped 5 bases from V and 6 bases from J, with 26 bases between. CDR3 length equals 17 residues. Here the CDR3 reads CASSPQGGGGRFGEQYF. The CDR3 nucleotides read TGTGCCAGCAGCCCCCAGGGGGGTGGGGGGCGGTTCGGCGAGCAGTACTTC.

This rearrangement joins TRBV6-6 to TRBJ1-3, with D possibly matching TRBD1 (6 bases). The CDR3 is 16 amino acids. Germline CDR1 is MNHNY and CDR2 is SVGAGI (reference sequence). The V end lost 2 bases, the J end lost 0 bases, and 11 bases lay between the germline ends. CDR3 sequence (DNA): TGTGCCAGCAGTTACGGGGGCGAGAGCTCTGGAAACACCATATATTTT. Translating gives CASSYGGESSGNTIYF.

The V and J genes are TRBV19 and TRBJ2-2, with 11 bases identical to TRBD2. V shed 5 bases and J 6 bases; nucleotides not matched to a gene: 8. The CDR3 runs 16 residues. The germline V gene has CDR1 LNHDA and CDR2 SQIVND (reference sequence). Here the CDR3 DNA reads TGTGCCAGTAGTCGTGTGTTAGCGGGAGGGCCCGGGGAGCTGTTTTTT. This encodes CASSRVLAGGPGELFF.

CDR3 coding DNA: TGTGCCAGCAGCCTTAGGGGTTTCGACACCGGGGAGCTGTTTTTT. Translation gives CASSLRGFDTGELFF. The chain carries TRBV11-2 and TRBJ2-2; D might be TRBD1 (5 bases). The ends were cut back, 5 bases at V and 3 bases at J, with 13 bases in the middle. The germline V gene encodes CDR1 SGHAT and CDR2 FQNNGV. CDR3 length: 15 amino acids.

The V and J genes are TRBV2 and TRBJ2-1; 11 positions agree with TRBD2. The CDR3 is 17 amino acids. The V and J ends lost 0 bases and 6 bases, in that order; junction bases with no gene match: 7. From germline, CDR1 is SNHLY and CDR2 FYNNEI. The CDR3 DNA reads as TGTGCCAGCAGTGAAGCCGTCATAGCGGGAGGGGGCAATGAGCAGTTCTTC. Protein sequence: CASSEAVIAGGGNEQFF.

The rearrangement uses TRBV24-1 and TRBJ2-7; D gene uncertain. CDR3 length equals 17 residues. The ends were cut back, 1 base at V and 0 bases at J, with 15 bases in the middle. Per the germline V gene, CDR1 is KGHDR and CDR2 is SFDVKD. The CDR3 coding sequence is TGTGCCACCAGTGATTTCCCCCCTTTAACGAGCTCCTACGAGCAGTACTTC. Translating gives CATSDFPPLTSSYEQYF.

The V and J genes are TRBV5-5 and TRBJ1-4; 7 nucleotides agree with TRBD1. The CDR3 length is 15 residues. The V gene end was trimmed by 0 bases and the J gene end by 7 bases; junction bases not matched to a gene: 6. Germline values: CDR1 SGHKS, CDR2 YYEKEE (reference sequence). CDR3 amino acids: CASSLADRAVEKLFF. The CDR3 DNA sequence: TGTGCCAGCAGCTTGGCCGACAGGGCCGTTGAAAAACTGTTTTTT. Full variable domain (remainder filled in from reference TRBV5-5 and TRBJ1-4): DAGVTQSPTHLIKTRGQQVTLRCSPISGHKSVSWYQQVLGQGPQFIFQYYEKEERGRGNFPDRFSARQFPNYSSELNVNALLLGDSALYLCASSLADRAVEKLFFGSGTQLSVL.

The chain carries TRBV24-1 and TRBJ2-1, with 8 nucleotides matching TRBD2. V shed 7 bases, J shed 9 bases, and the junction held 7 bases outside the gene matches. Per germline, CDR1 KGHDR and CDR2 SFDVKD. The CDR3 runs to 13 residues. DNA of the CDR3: TGTGCCACCAGCAGCGGACTAGCAGGTGAGCAGTTCTTC. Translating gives CATSSGLAGEQFF.

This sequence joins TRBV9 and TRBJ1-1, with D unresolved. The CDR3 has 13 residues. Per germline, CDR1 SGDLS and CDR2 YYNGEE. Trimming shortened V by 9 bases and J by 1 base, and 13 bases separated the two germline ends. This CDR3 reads CATSRTANTEAFF. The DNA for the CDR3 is TGTGCCACCTCTCGGACCGCGAACACTGAAGCTTTCTTT.

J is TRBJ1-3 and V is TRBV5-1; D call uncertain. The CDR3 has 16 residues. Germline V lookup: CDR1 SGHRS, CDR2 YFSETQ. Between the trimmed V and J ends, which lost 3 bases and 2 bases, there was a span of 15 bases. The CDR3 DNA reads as TGCGCCAGCAGCTGGACCGGGAGAGAGGCTGGAAACACCATATATTTT. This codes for CASSWTGREAGNTIYF.

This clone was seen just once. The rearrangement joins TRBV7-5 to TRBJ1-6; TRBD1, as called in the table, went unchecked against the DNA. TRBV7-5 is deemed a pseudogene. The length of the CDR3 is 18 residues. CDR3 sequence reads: CARSLAVGTATHNSPLHF. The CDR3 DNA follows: TGTGCCAGAAGCTTAGCGGTTGGGACAGCAACTCATAATTCACCCCTCCACTTT.

CDR3 loop: CASSPAGADYGYTF. The DNA of the CDR3 is TGTGCCAGCAGCCCCGCCGGGGCGGATTATGGCTACACCTTC. The genes are TRBV11-1 and TRBJ1-2, with D possibly matching TRBD1 (5 bases). The CDR3 runs 14 residues. Per germline, CDR1 SGHAT and CDR2 FQDESV (reference sequence). V was clipped by 5 bases and J by 5 bases, with 15 bases between them.

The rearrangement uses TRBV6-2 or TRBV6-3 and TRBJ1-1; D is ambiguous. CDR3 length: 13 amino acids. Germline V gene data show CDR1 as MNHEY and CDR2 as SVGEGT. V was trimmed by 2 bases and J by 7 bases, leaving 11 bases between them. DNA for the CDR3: TGTGCCAGCAGTTACGCCAAGATAAATGAAGCTTTCTTT. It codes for CASSYAKINEAFF.

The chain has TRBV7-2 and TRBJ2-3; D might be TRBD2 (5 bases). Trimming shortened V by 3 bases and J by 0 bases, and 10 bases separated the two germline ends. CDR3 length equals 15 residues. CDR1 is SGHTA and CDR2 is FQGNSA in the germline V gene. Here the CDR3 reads CASSLRVPSTDTQYF. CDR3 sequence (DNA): TGTGCCAGCAGCTTGAGGGTCCCCAGCACAGATACGCAGTATTTT.

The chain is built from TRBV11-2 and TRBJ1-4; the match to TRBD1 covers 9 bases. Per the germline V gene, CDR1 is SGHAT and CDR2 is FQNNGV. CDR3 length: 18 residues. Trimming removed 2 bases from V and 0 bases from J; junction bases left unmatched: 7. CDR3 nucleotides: TGTGCCAGCAGCTTACTGAGGGACAGGGAGACAACTAATGAAAAACTGTTTTTT. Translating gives CASSLLRDRETTNEKLFF.

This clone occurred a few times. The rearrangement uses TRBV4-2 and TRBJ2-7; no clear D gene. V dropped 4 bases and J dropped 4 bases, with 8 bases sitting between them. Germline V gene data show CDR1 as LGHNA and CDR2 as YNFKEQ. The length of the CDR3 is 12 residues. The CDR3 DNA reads TGTGCCAGCAGCCCCACGGTGTACGAGCAGTACTTC. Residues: CASSPTVYEQYF.

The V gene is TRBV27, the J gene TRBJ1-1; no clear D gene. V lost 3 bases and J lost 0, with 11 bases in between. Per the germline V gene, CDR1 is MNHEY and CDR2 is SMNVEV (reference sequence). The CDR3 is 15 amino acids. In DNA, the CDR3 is TGTGCCAGCAGTTTTAGTGAGGAGCTGAACACTGAAGCTTTCTTT. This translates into CASSFSEELNTEAFF.

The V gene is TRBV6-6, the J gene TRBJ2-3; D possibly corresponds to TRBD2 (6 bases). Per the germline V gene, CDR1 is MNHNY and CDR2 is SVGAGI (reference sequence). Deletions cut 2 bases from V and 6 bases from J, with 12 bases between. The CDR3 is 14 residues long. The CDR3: CASSYGDFSDTQYF. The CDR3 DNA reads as TGTGCCAGCAGTTACGGGGACTTCTCGGATACGCAGTATTTT.

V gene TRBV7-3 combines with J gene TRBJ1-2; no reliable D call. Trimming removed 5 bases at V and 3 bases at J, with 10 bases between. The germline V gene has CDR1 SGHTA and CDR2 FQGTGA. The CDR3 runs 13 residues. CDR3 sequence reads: CASSPSGDYGYTF. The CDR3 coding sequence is TGTGCCAGCAGCCCCAGTGGGGACTATGGCTACACCTTC.

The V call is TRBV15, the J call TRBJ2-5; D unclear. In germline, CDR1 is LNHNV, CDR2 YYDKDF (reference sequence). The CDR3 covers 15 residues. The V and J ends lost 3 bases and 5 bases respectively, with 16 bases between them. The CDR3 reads CATSRSGRSVETQYF. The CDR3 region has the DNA TGTGCCACCAGCAGGAGTGGCCGGAGCGTTGAGACCCAGTACTTC.